The clone carrying this T cell receptor beta chain was seen many times. Trimming removed 4 bases from V and 5 bases from J, with 15 bases in between. CDR1 is SGHTA, CDR2 FQGNSA, per germline. The CDR3 has 14 amino acids. After constant-region reverse-primer amplification, full-length variable regions underwent semi-nested PCR with Nested Universal Primer A. TCRdb recomputed calls from the 5' RACE reads with MiXCR, one row per CDR3 protein. The data show about 43,000 distinct CDR3 sequences, about a fifth seen once. Treg sorting used a CD4+CD25+CD127-/low gate. The sequence was obtained from a female donor with breast cancer. The material sequenced was Tregs sorted from a lymph node. J is TRBJ2-7 and V is TRBV7-2; D possibly corresponds to TRBD2 (5 bases). The CDR3 DNA reads TGTGCCAGCAGCTCGAGGTGGAGGCCCCACGAGCAGTACTTC. The encoded protein is CASSSRWRPHEQYF.